This T cell receptor beta chain is drawn from a study of cytomegalovirus exposure and HLA in healthy donors. Looking at the study overall: An earlier analysis found 120 million or so unique TCR beta sequences from about 190 million T cells. Study-wide results and limits: A later analysis revealed that TCR association rates differed between HLA loci, peaking at DRB1 and bottoming out at HLA-C.

This CDR3 is built from 14 residues. Trimming left V 5 bases short and J 4 bases short, with 12 bases between. Per the germline V gene, CDR1 is SGHVS and CDR2 is FQNEAQ. Details on this clone: Its antigen is not identified.

A multiplex PCR was run with 60 Vbeta primers and 13 Jbeta primers. TCRdb keeps only in-frame clones here, not all; method: immunoSEQ multiplex PCR. The sample has some 130,000 clones, 65% to 80% seen once. The rearrangement links TRBV7-8 to TRBJ1-5; no clear D gene. The clonotype comes from a middle-aged man in good health and CMV-seronegative. The sequenced sample was PBMCs. The CDR3 spells CASSPDMVNQPQHF. For the CDR3, the DNA is TGTGCCAGCAGCCCCGACATGGTTAATCAGCCCCAGCATTTT.